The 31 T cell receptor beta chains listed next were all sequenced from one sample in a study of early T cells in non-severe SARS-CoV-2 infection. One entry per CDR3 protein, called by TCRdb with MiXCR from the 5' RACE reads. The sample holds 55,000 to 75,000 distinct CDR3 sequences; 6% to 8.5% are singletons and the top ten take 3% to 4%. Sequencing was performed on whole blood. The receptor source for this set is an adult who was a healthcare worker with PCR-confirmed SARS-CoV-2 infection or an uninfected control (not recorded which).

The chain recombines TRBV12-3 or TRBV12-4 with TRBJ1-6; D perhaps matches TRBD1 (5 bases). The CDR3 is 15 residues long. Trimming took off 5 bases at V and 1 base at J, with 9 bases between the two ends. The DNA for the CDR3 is TGTGCCAGCAGTCGAACAGGTTCCTATAATTCACCCCTCCACTTT. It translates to CASSRTGSYNSPLHF.

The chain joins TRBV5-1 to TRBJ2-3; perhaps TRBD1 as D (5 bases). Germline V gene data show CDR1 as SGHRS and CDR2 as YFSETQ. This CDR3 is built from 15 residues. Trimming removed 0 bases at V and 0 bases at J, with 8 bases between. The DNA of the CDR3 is TGCGCCAGCAGCTTGGGGGGCCCTAGCACAGATACGCAGTATTTT. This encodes CASSLGGPSTDTQYF.

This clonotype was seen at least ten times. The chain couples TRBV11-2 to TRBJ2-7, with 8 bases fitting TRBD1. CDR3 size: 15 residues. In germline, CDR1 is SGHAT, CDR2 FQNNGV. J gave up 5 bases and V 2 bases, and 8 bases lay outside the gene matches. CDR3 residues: CASSLWRGQAHEQYF. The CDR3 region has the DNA TGTGCCAGCAGCTTATGGAGGGGACAGGCCCACGAGCAGTACTTC.

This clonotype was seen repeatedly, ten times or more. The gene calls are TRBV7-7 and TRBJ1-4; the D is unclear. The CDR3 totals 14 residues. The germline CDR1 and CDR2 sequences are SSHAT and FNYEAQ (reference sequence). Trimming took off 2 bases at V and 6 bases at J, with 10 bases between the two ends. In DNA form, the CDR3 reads TGTGCCAGCAGCTTATCGGCCGAATATGAAAAACTGTTTTTT. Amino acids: CASSLSAEYEKLFF.

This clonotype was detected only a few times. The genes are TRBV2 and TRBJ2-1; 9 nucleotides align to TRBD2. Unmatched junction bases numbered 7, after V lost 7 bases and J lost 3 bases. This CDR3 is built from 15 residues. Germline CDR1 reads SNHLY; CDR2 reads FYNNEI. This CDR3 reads CASTLTSGFYNEQFF. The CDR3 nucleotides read TGTGCCAGCACCTTGACTAGCGGTTTCTACAATGAGCAGTTCTTC.

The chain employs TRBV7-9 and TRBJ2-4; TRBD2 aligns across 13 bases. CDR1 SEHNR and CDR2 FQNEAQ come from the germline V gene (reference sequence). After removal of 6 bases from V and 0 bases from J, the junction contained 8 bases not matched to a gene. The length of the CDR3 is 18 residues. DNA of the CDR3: TGTGCCAGCAGGACCACTAGCGGGAGGGCCGGAGCCAAAAACATTCAGTACTTC. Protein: CASRTTSGRAGAKNIQYF. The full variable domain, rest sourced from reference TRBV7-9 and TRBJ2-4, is DTGVSQNPRHKITKRGQNVTFRCDPISEHNRLYWYRQTLGQGPEFLTYFQNEAQLEKSRLLSDRFSAERPKGSFSTLEIQRTEQGDSAMYLCASRTTSGRAGAKNIQYFGAGTRLSVL.

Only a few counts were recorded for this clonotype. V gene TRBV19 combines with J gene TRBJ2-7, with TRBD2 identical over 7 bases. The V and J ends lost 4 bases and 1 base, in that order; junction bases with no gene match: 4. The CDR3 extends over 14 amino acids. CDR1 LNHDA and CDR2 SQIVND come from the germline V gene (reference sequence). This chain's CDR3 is CASSTMGGSYEQYF. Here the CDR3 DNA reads TGTGCCAGTAGTACCATGGGGGGGTCCTACGAGCAGTACTTC. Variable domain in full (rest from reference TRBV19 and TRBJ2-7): DGGITQSPKYLFRKEGQNVTLSCEQNLNHDAMYWYRQDPGQGLRLIYYSQIVNDFQKGDIAEGYSVSREKKESFPLTVTSAQKNPTAFYLCASSTMGGSYEQYFGPGTRLTVT.

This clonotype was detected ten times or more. The DNA of the CDR3 is TGTGCCAGCAGCCCCGTTCGAAGCGGGGAGCTGTTTTTT. It translates to CASSPVRSGELFF. This chain links TRBV3-1 with TRBJ2-2; the D is unclear. Germline V lookup: CDR1 LGHDT, CDR2 YNNKEL (reference sequence). The CDR3 sequence is 13 residues long. V lost 4 bases to trimming and J lost 7 bases, with 10 bases between them.

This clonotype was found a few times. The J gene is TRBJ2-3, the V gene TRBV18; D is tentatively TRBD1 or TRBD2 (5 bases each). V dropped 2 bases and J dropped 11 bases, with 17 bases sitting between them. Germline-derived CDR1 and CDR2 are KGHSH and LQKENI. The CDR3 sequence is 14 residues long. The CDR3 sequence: CASSPGQGASRQYF. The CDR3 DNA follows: TGTGCCAGCTCACCAGGCCAGGGAGCCTCTAGGCAGTATTTT.

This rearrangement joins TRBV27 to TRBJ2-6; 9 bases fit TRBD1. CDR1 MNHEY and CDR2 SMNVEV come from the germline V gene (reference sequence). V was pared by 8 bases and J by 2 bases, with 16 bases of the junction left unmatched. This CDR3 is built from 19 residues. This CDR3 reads CASGGPEGTGTAGANVLTF. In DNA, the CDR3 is TGTGCCAGCGGCGGTCCGGAGGGGACAGGGACGGCTGGGGCCAACGTCCTGACTTTC.

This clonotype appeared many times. The CDR3 sequence: CSVSGQGEQYF. Here the CDR3 DNA reads TGCAGCGTTTCCGGACAGGGAGAGCAGTACTTC. This chain connects TRBV29-1 to TRBJ2-7; 8 bases line up with TRBD1. Germline CDR1 and CDR2: SQVTM and ANQGSEA. This CDR3 spans 11 amino acids. J lost 7 bases, V lost 5 bases, and 4 bases had no gene match.

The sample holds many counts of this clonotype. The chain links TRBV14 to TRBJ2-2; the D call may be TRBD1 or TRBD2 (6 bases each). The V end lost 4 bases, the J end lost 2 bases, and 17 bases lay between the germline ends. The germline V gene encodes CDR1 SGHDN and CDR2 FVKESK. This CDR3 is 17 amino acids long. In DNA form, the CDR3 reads TGTGCCAGCAGCCCAGATGGGGGGCAGATAAACACCGGGGAGCTGTTTTTT. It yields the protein CASSPDGGQINTGELFF.

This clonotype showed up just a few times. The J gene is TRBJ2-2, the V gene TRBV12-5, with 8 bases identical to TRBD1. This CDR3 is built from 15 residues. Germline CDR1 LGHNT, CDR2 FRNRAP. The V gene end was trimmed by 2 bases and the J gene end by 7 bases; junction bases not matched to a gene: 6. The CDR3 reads CASGLSRQGIGELFF. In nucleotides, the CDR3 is TGTGCTAGTGGTTTGTCCCGACAGGGGATCGGGGAGCTGTTTTTT.

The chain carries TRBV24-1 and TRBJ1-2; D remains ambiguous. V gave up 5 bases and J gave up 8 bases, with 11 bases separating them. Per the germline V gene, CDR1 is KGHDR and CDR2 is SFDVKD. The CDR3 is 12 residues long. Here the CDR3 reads CATSASGGGYTF. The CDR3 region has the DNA TGTGCCACCAGTGCCTCAGGCGGGGGCTACACCTTC.

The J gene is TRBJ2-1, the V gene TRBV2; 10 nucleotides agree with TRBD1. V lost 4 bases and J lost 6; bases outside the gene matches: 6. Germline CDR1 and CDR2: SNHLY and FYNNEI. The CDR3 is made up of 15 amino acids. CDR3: CASSGTGGGPNEQFF. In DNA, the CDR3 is TGTGCCAGCAGTGGGACAGGGGGAGGTCCCAATGAGCAGTTCTTC.

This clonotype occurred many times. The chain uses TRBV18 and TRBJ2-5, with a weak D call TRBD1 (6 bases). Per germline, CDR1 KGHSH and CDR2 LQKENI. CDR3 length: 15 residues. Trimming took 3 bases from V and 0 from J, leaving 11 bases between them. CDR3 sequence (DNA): TGTGCCAGCTCACCTCCAGGGGATTACCAAGAGACCCAGTACTTC. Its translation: CASSPPGDYQETQYF.

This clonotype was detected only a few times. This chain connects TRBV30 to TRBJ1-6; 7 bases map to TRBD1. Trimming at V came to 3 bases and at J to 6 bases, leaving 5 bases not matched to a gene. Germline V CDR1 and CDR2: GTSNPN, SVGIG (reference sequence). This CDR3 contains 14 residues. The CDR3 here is CAWSPGQPNSPLHF. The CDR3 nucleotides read TGTGCCTGGAGCCCGGGACAGCCTAATTCACCCCTCCACTTT.

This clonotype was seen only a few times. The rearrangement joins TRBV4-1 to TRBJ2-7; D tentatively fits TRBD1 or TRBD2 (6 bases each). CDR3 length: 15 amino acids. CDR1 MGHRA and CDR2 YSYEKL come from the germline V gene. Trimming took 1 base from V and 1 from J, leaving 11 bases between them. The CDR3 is CASSQAAGQSYEQYF. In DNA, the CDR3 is TGCGCCAGCAGCCAAGCCGCGGGACAATCCTACGAGCAGTACTTC.

The CDR3 loop is CASSLIVAGSTDTQYF. For the CDR3, the DNA is TGTGCCAGCAGTTTAATTGTAGCGGGTAGCACAGATACGCAGTATTTT. The chain recombines TRBV28 with TRBJ2-3; 7 nucleotides match TRBD2. The V segment lost 2 bases and the J segment 0 bases; nucleotides outside the gene matches: 5. The germline V gene has CDR1 MDHEN and CDR2 SYDVKM. The CDR3 totals 16 residues.

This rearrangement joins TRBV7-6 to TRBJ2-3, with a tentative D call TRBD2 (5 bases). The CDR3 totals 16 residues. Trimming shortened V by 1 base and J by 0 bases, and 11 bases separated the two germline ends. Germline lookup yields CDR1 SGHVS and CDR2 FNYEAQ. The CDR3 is CASSLDQRTSTDTQYF. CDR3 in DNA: TGTGCCAGCAGCTTAGATCAGCGGACTAGCACAGATACGCAGTATTTT.

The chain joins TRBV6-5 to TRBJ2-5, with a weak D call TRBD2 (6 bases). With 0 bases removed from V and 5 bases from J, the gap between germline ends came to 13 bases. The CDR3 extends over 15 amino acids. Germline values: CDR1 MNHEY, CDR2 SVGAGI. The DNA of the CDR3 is TGTGCCAGCAGTTACTCGTGGGCGGGACGGGAGACCCAGTACTTC. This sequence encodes CASSYSWAGRETQYF.

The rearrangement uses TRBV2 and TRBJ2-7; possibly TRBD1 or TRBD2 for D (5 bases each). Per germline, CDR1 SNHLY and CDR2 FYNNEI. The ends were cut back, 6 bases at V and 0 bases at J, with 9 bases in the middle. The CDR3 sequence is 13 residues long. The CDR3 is CASRQGRSYEQYF. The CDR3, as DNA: TGTGCCAGCAGGCAGGGACGCTCCTACGAGCAGTACTTC.

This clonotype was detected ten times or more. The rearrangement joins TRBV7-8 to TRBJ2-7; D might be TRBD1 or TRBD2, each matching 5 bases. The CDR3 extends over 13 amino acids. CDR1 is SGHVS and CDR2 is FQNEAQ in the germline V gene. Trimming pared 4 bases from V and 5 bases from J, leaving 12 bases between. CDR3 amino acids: CASSWGTVNEQYF. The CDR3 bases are TGTGCCAGCAGCTGGGGGACCGTCAACGAGCAGTACTTC.

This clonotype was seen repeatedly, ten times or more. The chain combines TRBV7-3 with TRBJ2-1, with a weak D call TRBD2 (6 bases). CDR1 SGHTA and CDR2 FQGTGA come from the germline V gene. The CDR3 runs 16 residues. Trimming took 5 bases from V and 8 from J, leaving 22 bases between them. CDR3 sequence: CASSPQRDGGEDEQFF. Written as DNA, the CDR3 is TGTGCCAGCAGCCCTCAACGGGACGGTGGGGAGGATGAGCAGTTCTTC.

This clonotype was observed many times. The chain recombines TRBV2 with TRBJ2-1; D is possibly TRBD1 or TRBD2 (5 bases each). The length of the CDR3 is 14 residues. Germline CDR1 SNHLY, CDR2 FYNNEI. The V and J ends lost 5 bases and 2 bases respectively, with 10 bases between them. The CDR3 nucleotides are TGTGCCAGCAGTCGGGACCGGCCCTACAATGAGCAGTTCTTC. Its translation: CASSRDRPYNEQFF.

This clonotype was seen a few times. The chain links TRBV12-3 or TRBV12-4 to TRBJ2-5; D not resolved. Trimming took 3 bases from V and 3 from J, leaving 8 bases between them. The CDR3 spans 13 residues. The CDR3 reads CASSLLVEETQYF. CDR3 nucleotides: TGTGCCAGCAGTTTGCTCGTGGAAGAGACCCAGTACTTC.

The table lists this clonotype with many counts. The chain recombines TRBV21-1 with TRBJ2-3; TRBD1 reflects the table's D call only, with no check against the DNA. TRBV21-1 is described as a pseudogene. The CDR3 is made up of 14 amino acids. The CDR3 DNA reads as TGTGAACAAAGTCGACAGGGAAGCACAGATACGCAGTATTTT. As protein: CEQSRQGSTDTQYF.

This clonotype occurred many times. The CDR3 sequence: CASSSGLTYNEQFF. The CDR3 region has the DNA TGTGCCAGCAGCTCGGGATTAACCTACAATGAGCAGTTCTTC. The V and J genes are TRBV27 and TRBJ2-1; D is perhaps TRBD2 (5 bases). Germline CDR1 and CDR2: MNHEY and SMNVEV (reference sequence). There are 14 residues in the CDR3. Trimming shortened V by 6 bases and J by 2 bases, and 11 bases separated the two germline ends.

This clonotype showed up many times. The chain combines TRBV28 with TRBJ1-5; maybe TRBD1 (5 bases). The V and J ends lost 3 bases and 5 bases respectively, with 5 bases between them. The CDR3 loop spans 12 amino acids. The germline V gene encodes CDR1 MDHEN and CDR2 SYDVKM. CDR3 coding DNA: TGTGCCAGCAGTTTCAGGGATCAGCCCCAGCATTTT. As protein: CASSFRDQPQHF.

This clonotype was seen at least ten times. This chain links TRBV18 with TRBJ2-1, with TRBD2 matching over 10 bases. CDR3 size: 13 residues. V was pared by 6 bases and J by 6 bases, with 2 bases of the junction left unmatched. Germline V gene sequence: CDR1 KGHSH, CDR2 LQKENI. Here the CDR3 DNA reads TGTGCCAGCTCCTTAGCGGGGGGCAATGAGCAGTTCTTC. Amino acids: CASSLAGGNEQFF.

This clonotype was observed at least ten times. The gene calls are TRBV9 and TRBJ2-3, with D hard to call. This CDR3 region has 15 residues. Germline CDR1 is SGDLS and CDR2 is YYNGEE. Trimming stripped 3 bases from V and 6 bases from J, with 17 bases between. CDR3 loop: CASSESARGADTQYF. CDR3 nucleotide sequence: TGTGCCAGCAGCGAGAGCGCCCGAGGAGCGGATACGCAGTATTTT.